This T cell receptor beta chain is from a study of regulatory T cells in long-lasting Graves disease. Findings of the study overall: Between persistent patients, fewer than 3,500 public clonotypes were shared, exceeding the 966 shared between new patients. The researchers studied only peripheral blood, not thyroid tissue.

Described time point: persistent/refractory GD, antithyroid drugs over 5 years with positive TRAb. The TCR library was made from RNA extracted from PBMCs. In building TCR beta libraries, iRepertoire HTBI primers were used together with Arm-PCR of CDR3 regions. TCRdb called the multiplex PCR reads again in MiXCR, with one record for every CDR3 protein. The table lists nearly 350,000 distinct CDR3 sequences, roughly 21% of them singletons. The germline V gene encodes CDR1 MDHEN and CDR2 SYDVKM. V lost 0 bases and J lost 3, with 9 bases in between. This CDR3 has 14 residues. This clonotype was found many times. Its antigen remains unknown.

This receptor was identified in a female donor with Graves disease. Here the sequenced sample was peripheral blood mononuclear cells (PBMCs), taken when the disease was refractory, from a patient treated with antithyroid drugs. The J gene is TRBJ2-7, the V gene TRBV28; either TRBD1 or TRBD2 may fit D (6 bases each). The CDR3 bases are TGTGCCAGCAGTTTATGGGAGGGGGACTACGAGCAGTACTTC. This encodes CASSLWEGDYEQYF.